This T cell receptor (beta chain) originates from a study of T cells in Graves' hyperthyroidism and ophthalmopathy (dated by TCRdb to the late 2010s). Notes on the research overall: Peripheral blood samples were taken at initial diagnosis, before any treatment was given. TCR V-J signatures able to tell the groups apart were searched for in a discovery cohort of about a hundred patients, of whom 40 to 45 had Graves' ophthalmopathy and about 60 had stable Graves' hyperthyroidism. Prospective prediction of ophthalmopathy was tested in an independent validation cohort consisting of roughly 19 hyperthyroidism patients and over 15 patients who later progressed to ophthalmopathy. The 100 discovery patients were randomly split 7:3 into training and test sets. In addition, the study compared T-cell repertoires in thyroid tissue and in blood from five or six Graves' hyperthyroidism patients. After sampling, hyperthyroidism patients received methimazole starting at 30 mg daily, and ophthalmopathy patients received high-dose intravenous methylprednisolone. The paper reports TCR Vbeta CDR3 sequencing of fewer than 150 peripheral blood samples: approximately 41 ophthalmopathy, roughly 74 hyperthyroidism and around 17 progressor patients.

The hyperthyroidism patients were between 18 and 65 years old and newly diagnosed, with a disease duration of less than 2 months. Exclusion was applied to patients with uncontrolled infections, other autoimmune diseases, pregnancy or lactation. Diagnoses were based on clinical symptoms, serum thyroxine and TRAb, thyroid ultrasound and orbital computed tomography. For progressor patients, blood was drawn at the first diagnosis of hyperthyroidism, before any ophthalmopathy symptoms had appeared. Ficoll-Paque density gradient centrifugation was used to isolate PBMCs from under 11 ml of fresh peripheral blood. Progressor patients were initially diagnosed with Graves' hyperthyroidism and developed ophthalmopathy during follow-up. Trizol reagent was used to extract total RNA, and RNA quality was then checked on an Agilent 2100 Bioanalyzer. Amplification of TCR beta CDR3 regions was carried out from RNA transcripts. The TCR CDR3 was subjected to a first round of RT-PCR using the HTBI primer set and the Qiagen OneStep RT-PCR kit. A second multiplex PCR round built the libraries, followed by size selection and purification. Libraries were sequenced paired-end with 100 bp reads on an Illumina HiSeq2000. Concerning the study's data processing: SOAPnuke was used to process the raw data, throwing out any read that contained adapters or uncalled bases, had a mean Phred below 15, or lacked an exact constant-primer or identifier match. High-quality paired reads were merged using COPE v1.2.5, and each unique nucleotide sequence was defined as a clonotype. Clonotypes were aligned to IMGT TRBV, TRBD and TRBJ reference segments using MiTCR v1.1. The analysis was restricted to V-J combinations with a frequency above 0.0001, which together covered just over 99% of the repertoires. The TCS score was defined as F50 (clonal expansion) divided by E x V (chaos), with BLOSUM62-based TCRdist calculated between CDR3 peptides within each V-J. Welch's t-statistics and random forest reduced 500 to 650 V-J features to 10 to 15, which were used in a naive Bayes classifier (R e1071). The public reads were run again by TCRdb, first through fastp at Q25 and then through MiXCR, and only productive beta chains were kept. Identical CDR3 protein sequences are pooled into one entry, listed with their most common genes and DNA. TCRdb, not the original authors, processed these V and J calls. Recorded for this sample are fewer than 300,000 distinct CDR3 sequences; 13% to 15% of them occurred a single time. In total, the top ten clones hold over 30% of the sample.

Spanning cysteine to phenylalanine, the CDR3 consists of 14 amino acids. The entry retains the CDR3 DNA only, 42 bases that are in frame from base 1. V loses 3 bases, J loses 3 bases, and the germline ends lie 12 bases apart. In the germline V gene, CDR1 corresponds to SGHRS and CDR2 to YFSETQ. The investigation overall reported the following: Most expanded thyroid clonotypes (frequency above 0.001) were also detected in blood, a finding suggesting that blood repertoires may reflect thyroid immune responses. A model built on a 13 V-J signature distinguished ophthalmopathy from stable hyperthyroidism, reaching about 89% sensitivity and around 81% specificity in cross-validation and 80%/75% in testing. In validation, the model predicted progression to ophthalmopathy with just under 71% sensitivity and 72% to 85% specificity, a median of 6.5 months before onset. Sample size was not statistically predetermined, and blinding of investigators to group allocation was not performed.

This clonotype has a count of ten or more. Which antigen it targets is not known. No much larger clonotype is one base removed from it; base qualities were not supplied. The specimen sequenced was blood. In this chain, TRBV5-1 is recombined with TRBJ2-5; the D region may be TRBD1 or TRBD2, each matching 6 bases equally. This TCR derives from a woman in her fifties or sixties with Graves' hyperthyroidism that later progressed to Graves' ophthalmopathy. The CDR3 here reads CASSSQGGEETQYF. The nucleotides are TGCGCCAGCAGCTCACAGGGAGGAGAAGAGACCCAGTACTTC.